The subject of this entry is one T cell receptor (beta chain). The data are from a study of blood T cells in healthy people across ages. Sample-barcoded 5' priming and a J-beta primer mix drove a second PCR of about 6 to 11 cycles. TCRdb analysed the 5' RACE reads with MiXCR anew, one entry per CDR3 protein. The profile covers 550,000 to 600,000 distinct CDR3 sequences, with around 48% appearing a single time and about 26% taken by the ten largest. Ranging in age from about 6 to 90, the donors were healthy Caucasian individuals from Russia. The V end was cut by 4 bases, the J end by 4 bases, with 14 bases between. The CDR3 contains 15 residues. The V gene's germline CDR1 is SGDLS and CDR2 YYNGEE.

The sequencing input was blood. The rearrangement uses TRBV9 and TRBJ2-2, with D uncertain. The TCR sequence derives from a man of 80 years or more in good health. CDR3 bases: TGTGCCAGCAGCCCTCTGACTCGAAGCACCGGGGAGCTGTTTTTT. This translates into CASSPLTRSTGELFF. The entire variable domain, with the rest obtained from reference TRBV9 and TRBJ2-2, is as follows: DSGVTQTPKHLITATGQRVTLRCSPRSGDLSVYWYQQSLDQGLQFLIQYYNGEERAKGNILERFSAQQFPDLHSELNLSSLELGDSALYFCASSPLTRSTGELFFGEGSRLTVL.